This TCR beta chain is drawn from a study of T cell responses to AZD1222 COVID-19 vaccine. Study in general: Doses given second, at about 4 or about 12 weeks, were pooled. Overall study results and limits: At study baseline, merely six AZD1222 recipients were seropositive.

V lost 2 bases and J lost 5; bases outside the gene matches: 7. This CDR3 is built from 16 residues. Germline V lookup: CDR1 SGHVS, CDR2 FQNEAQ. This clone was seen just once. What it binds is unknown. Clones were read by immunoSEQ multiplex PCR, and TCRdb kept only the in-frame ones, dropping some. There are 150,000 to 200,000 clones in the sample; about nine tenths occur only once, and 1.5% to 2% lies in the top ten. The receptor's source is an adult in good health. This sample comprised peripheral blood, obtained on day 0 of AZD1222 vaccination. The V and J genes are TRBV7-8 and TRBJ2-4, with 9 nucleotides matching TRBD1. The CDR3 reads CASSLSGTGIQNIQYF. CDR3 bases: TGTGCCAGCAGCTTATCTGGGACAGGGATCCAAAACATTCAGTACTTC.